Listed below are T cell receptor beta chains from one sample, sequenced in a study of Ad26.COV2.S vaccination and SARS-CoV-2 variants. The method was immunoSEQ multiplex PCR; TCRdb's version includes in-frame clones alone and lacks a portion of them. The sample carries some 390,000 clones, around 91% recorded once. The input for sequencing was peripheral blood, taken in a trial of Ad26.COV2.S vaccine versus placebo. The receptors shown here come from a person aged 18-60 years who received the Ad26.COV2.S COVID-19 vaccine or a placebo. Both conserved end residues are part of each CDR3. A D gene is named only where the DNA matches it firmly. Some rows have no size entry. The others give once, few or many, or a class for an expanded clone.

v_gene: TRBV27; j_gene: TRBJ1-2; abundance: NA; d_gene: TRBD1; CDR3nt: TGTGCCAGCACCGGGACAGGGGCGAGATTGGGCGGCTACACCTTC; CDR3aa: CASTGTGARLGGYTF
v_gene: TRBV14; j_gene: TRBJ2-5; abundance: NA; d_gene: NA; CDR3nt: TGTGCCAGCAGCCAAGGCCTAGCGGACAGAATCCAAGAGACCCAGTACTTC; CDR3aa: CASSQGLADRIQETQYF
v_gene: TRBV30; j_gene: TRBJ2-7; abundance: NA; d_gene: TRBD2; CDR3nt: TGTGCCTGGAGTGTACCGGGGGGGTACTACGAGCAGTACTTC; CDR3aa: CAWSVPGGYYEQYF
v_gene: TRBV10-2; j_gene: TRBJ1-1; abundance: once; d_gene: TRBD1; CDR3nt: TGCGCCAGCAGTGAGATTCGGCAGGGGGAGGCTGAAGCTTTCTTT; CDR3aa: CASSEIRQGEAEAFF
v_gene: TRBV30; j_gene: TRBJ2-2; abundance: NA; d_gene: TRBD2; CDR3nt: TGTGCCTGGAGTGCAGGCGGGGGAATCACCGGGGAGCTGTTTTTT; CDR3aa: CAWSAGGGITGELFF
v_gene: TRBV28; j_gene: TRBJ2-3; abundance: NA; d_gene: NA; CDR3nt: TGTGCCAGCAGTACGCCAGGGAGAGTTTCATTTGATACGCAGTATTTT; CDR3aa: CASSTPGRVSFDTQYF
v_gene: TRBV6-1; j_gene: TRBJ2-5; abundance: NA; d_gene: NA; CDR3nt: TGTGCCAGCAGTGAAAAGGGGGGTTGGGAGACCCAGTACTTC; CDR3aa: CASSEKGGWETQYF
v_gene: TRBV28; j_gene: TRBJ2-7; abundance: NA; d_gene: TRBD1; CDR3nt: TGTGCCAGCAGTCAACAGGGGGCCCCCCCCTACGAGCAGTACTTC; CDR3aa: CASSQQGAPPYEQYF
v_gene: TRBV5-1; j_gene: TRBJ2-3; abundance: NA; d_gene: TRBD2; CDR3nt: TGCGCCAGCAGCTTGGGAGGACTAGCGCCGCCAGATACGCAGTATTTT; CDR3aa: CASSLGGLAPPDTQYF
v_gene: TRBV11-2; j_gene: TRBJ2-7; abundance: NA; d_gene: NA; CDR3nt: TGTGCCAGCAGCTTAGTAGGACAGAACGAGCAGTACTTC; CDR3aa: CASSLVGQNEQYF
v_gene: TRBV10-3; j_gene: TRBJ1-1; abundance: NA; d_gene: NA; CDR3nt: TGTGCCATCAGTGAGATGCGGTCCACTGAAGCTTTCTTT; CDR3aa: CAISEMRSTEAFF
v_gene: TRBV30; j_gene: TRBJ1-5; abundance: NA; d_gene: NA; CDR3nt: TGTGCCTGGAGTGTCCAAGGTAGCAATCAGCCCCAGCATTTT; CDR3aa: CAWSVQGSNQPQHF
v_gene: TRBV5-6; j_gene: TRBJ2-7; abundance: NA; d_gene: NA; CDR3nt: TGTGCCAGCAGGCCCGGAGCAGGGAGCTCCTACGAGCAGTACTTC; CDR3aa: CASRPGAGSSYEQYF
v_gene: TRBV9; j_gene: TRBJ1-2; abundance: NA; d_gene: TRBD1; CDR3nt: TGTGCCAGCAGCGTAGAGGTCAGGGGGTATGGCTACACCTTC; CDR3aa: CASSVEVRGYGYTF
v_gene: TRBV27; j_gene: TRBJ1-6; abundance: NA; d_gene: NA; CDR3nt: TGTGCCAGCAGTCCCATTTTCAATTCACCCCTCCACTTT; CDR3aa: CASSPIFNSPLHF
v_gene: TRBV10-2; j_gene: TRBJ1-5; abundance: NA; d_gene: NA; CDR3nt: TGCGCCAGCAGTGAGGGCCTTCAGCCCCAGCATTTT; CDR3aa: CASSEGLQPQHF
v_gene: TRBV3-1/TRBV3-2; j_gene: TRBJ2-3; abundance: NA; d_gene: NA; CDR3nt: TGTGCCAGCAGCCAACAGATACGCACAGATACGCAGTATTTT; CDR3aa: CASSQQIRTDTQYF
v_gene: TRBV11-2; j_gene: TRBJ2-3; abundance: NA; d_gene: TRBD2; CDR3nt: TGTGCCAGCAGCGATCCGCTAGCGGGAGATTCAGATACGCAGTATTTT; CDR3aa: CASSDPLAGDSDTQYF
v_gene: TRBV18; j_gene: TRBJ2-2; abundance: NA; d_gene: TRBD2; CDR3nt: TGTGCCAGCTCACCGGGACTAGCGTACACCGGGGAGCTGTTTTTT; CDR3aa: CASSPGLAYTGELFF
v_gene: TRBV11-2; j_gene: TRBJ2-7; abundance: NA; d_gene: NA; CDR3nt: TGTGCCAGCAGCTTAGCCGGGGCTCGCGAGCAGTACTTC; CDR3aa: CASSLAGAREQYF
v_gene: TRBV10-1; j_gene: TRBJ1-1; abundance: few; d_gene: TRBD1; CDR3nt: TGCGCCAGCAGTGAGGGACAGGGAAGAACTGAAGCTTTCTTT; CDR3aa: CASSEGQGRTEAFF
v_gene: TRBV7-8; j_gene: TRBJ2-1; abundance: once; d_gene: TRBD1; CDR3nt: TGTGCCAGCAGCCTCGGGACAGCTAGTGAGCAGTTCTTC; CDR3aa: CASSLGTASEQFF